This TCR beta chain is from a study of T cells after posttransplantation cyclophosphamide. Points from the study as a whole: Donor CD8+ memory clones often dominated recipient blood repertoires at later times. Blood and skin or GI T cell repertoires showed limited TRB overlap. After PTCy, TRB diversity resembled that of CNI/methotrexate controls.

A remark on this clone: Antigen specificity is unknown.

Here immunoSEQ multiplex PCR was the method, and the copy in TCRdb shows in-frame clones only, minus some. The table records tens of thousands of clones, roughly nine tenths of them present only once. CDR3 size: 13 residues. CDR1 is MNHNY, CDR2 SVGAGI, per germline (reference sequence). The V gene lost 6 bases and the J gene lost 4 bases, with 12 bases spanning the gap. This related bone marrow graft donor gave peripheral blood on the day of marrow donation. This clonotype originated in a woman aged 50 to 65 in good health and a related stem cell transplant donor. The genes are TRBV6-6 and TRBJ1-1; D uncertain. Specimen: PBMCs. The CDR3 here is CASSRSVSTEAFF. The CDR3 region has the DNA TGTGCCAGCAGCAGGTCCGTAAGCACTGAAGCTTTCTTT.